The clone carrying this T cell receptor (beta chain) occurred a few times. The antigen remains unidentified. The data originate from a study of regulatory T cells in long-lasting Graves disease. Investigators prepared the TCR beta libraries by applying iRepertoire HTBI primers and Arm-PCR of CDR3 regions. TCRdb used MiXCR to reprocess the multiplex PCR reads, holding one entry per CDR3 protein. The sample lists about 470,000 distinct CDR3 sequences; about 22% were seen once. Specified time point: persistent/refractory GD, antithyroid drugs over 5 years with positive TRAb. The TCR library was made from RNA extracted from PBMCs. Broader study findings: Favored usage of TRBV28, TRBJ1-2 and TRBJ2-5 was recorded in persistent disease.

The CDR3 is 15 residues long. The germline CDR1 and CDR2 sequences are SGHRS and YFSETQ. Trimming cost V 5 bases and J 4 bases, with 18 bases left between them. This TCR came from a female donor with Graves disease. The material was peripheral blood mononuclear cells (PBMCs), obtained when the disease was refractory, from a patient treated with antithyroid drugs. This rearrangement joins TRBV5-1 to TRBJ1-1; perhaps TRBD1 as D (6 bases). CDR3 region: CASRVMRGGSTEAFF. DNA of the CDR3: TGCGCCAGCAGAGTGATGAGGGGGGGCTCCACTGAAGCTTTCTTT. The variable domain in full, completed from reference TRBV5-1 and TRBJ1-1, reads KAGVTQTPRYLIKTRGQQVTLSCSPISGHRSVSWYQQTPGQGLQFLFEYFSETQRNKGNFPGRFSGRQFSNSRSEMNVSTLELGDSALYLCASRVMRGGSTEAFFGQGTRLTVV.